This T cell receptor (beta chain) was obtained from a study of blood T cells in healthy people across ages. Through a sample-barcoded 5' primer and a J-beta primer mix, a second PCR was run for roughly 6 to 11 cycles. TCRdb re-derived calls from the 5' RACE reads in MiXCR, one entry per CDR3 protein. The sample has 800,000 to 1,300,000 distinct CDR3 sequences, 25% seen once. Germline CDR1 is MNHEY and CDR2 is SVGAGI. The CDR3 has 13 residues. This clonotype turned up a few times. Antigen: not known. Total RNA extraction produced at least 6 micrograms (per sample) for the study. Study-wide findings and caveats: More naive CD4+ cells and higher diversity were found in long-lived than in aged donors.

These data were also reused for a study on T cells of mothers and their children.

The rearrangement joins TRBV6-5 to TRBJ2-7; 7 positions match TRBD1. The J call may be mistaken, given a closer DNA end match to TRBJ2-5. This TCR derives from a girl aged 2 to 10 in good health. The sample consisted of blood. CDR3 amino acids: CASSYSTGETQYF. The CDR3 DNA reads TGTGCCAGCAGTTACTCGACAGGGGAGACCCAGTACTTC.